The 24 T cell receptor beta chains listed next were all sequenced from one sample in a study of shared clonotypes between healthy human individuals. TCRdb keeps only in-frame clones here, not all; method: immunoSEQ multiplex PCR. The sample holds about 1.5 million clones, 95% to 99% seen once. The specimen was naive CD4+ T cells sorted from blood. Subset: CD45RA+ positively selected. Every receptor here comes from a man aged 25-45 years in good health.

Regarding this clone: The same CDR3 can be traced to other DNA sequences in this sample. As DNA, the CDR3 is TGCGCCAGCAGCTTATCTCCAGGTTCCTACGAGCAGTACTTC. This encodes CASSLSPGSYEQYF. The gene calls are TRBV5-1 and TRBJ2-7, with D unresolved. The V end was cut by 2 bases, the J end by 1 base, with 10 bases between. The CDR3 contains 14 residues. Germline V gene data show CDR1 as SGHRS and CDR2 as YFSETQ.

The chain carries TRBV9 and TRBJ1-1; D gene unclear. The germline V and J ends were trimmed by 0 bases and 1 base, with 10 bases remaining between them. The germline gives CDR1 SGDLS, CDR2 YYNGEE. CDR3 length: 15 amino acids. The CDR3 DNA is TGTGCCAGCAGCGTAGGTGGCTCGAAGAACACTGAAGCTTTCTTT. Its translation: CASSVGGSKNTEAFF.

This chain links TRBV28 with TRBJ1-5; D uncertain. The CDR3 spans 16 residues. Per germline, CDR1 MDHEN and CDR2 SYDVKM. Trimming pared 3 bases from V and 4 bases from J, leaving 16 bases between. CDR3: CASSFLPAVLNQPQHF. In DNA form, the CDR3 reads TGTGCCAGCAGTTTCCTCCCCGCGGTCCTAAATCAGCCCCAGCATTTT.

The rearrangement links TRBV27 to TRBJ1-1; no definite D call. The germline V and J ends were trimmed by 3 bases and 5 bases, with 10 bases remaining between them. The CDR3 has 13 amino acids. In germline, CDR1 is MNHEY, CDR2 SMNVEV (reference sequence). The DNA for the CDR3 is TGTGCCAGCAGTTTGGCGGGTGGAACTGAAGCTTTCTTT. It encodes CASSLAGGTEAFF.

Turning to this clone: Other DNA sequences in this specimen translate into the identical CDR3. The chain is built from TRBV5-1 and TRBJ2-2; 7 nucleotides match TRBD2. J was trimmed by 5 bases and V by 2 bases; bases with no gene match: 0. From germline, CDR1 is SGHRS and CDR2 YFSETQ. The CDR3 runs 13 residues. This chain's CDR3 is CASSLAGTGELFF. CDR3 coding DNA: TGCGCCAGCAGCTTAGCGGGAACCGGGGAGCTGTTTTTT.

The chain links TRBV7-9 to TRBJ1-5, with 7 bases lining up with TRBD1. The CDR3 runs 15 residues. With V trimmed by 1 base and J by 6 bases, 6 bases remained unmatched. From germline, CDR1 is SEHNR and CDR2 FQNEAQ (reference sequence). The CDR3 reads CASSLGGRGTQPQHF. CDR3 coding DNA: TGTGCCAGCAGCTTAGGTGGCAGGGGGACTCAGCCCCAGCATTTT.

The chain recombines TRBV2 with TRBJ1-2; 8 bases line up with TRBD1. Germline CDR1 and CDR2: SNHLY and FYNNEI. The length of the CDR3 is 13 residues. V shed 8 bases, J shed 7 bases, and the junction held 9 bases outside the gene matches. As DNA, the CDR3 is TGTGCCAGCGGCCTGGACAGGGAAGGTGGCTACACCTTC. Encoded protein: CASGLDREGGYTF.

Concerning this clone itself: Other DNA variants within this sample encode the same CDR3. This chain connects TRBV30 to TRBJ2-1; D not resolved. CDR3 length: 14 amino acids. V gave up 0 bases and J gave up 1 base, with 7 bases separating them. Germline values: CDR1 GTSNPN, CDR2 SVGIG (reference sequence). The CDR3 loop reads CAWSVLVSYNEQFF. CDR3 nucleotides: TGTGCCTGGAGTGTACTGGTGTCCTACAATGAGCAGTTCTTC.

This chain uses TRBV28 with TRBJ2-3; possible D gene TRBD1, 5 bases. Germline CDR1 reads MDHEN; CDR2 reads SYDVKM. Trimming removed 3 bases at V and 6 bases at J, with 10 bases between. This CDR3 comprises 13 residues. The CDR3 spells CASSFRAWDTQYF. CDR3 bases: TGTGCCAGCAGTTTCAGGGCTTGGGATACGCAGTATTTT.

V gene TRBV29-1 combines with J gene TRBJ2-7; TRBD1 agrees at 10 bases. After removal of 6 bases from V and 4 bases from J, the junction contained 9 bases not matched to a gene. CDR3 length: 14 amino acids. CDR1 and CDR2 (germline): SQVTM, ANQGSEA. DNA for the CDR3: TGCAGCGTCAGATGGACAGGGGGTTTTTACGAGCAGTACTTC. Its translation is CSVRWTGGFYEQYF.

This clone has a single count. The chain carries TRBV28 and TRBJ2-7; 9 positions agree with TRBD1. This CDR3 has 16 residues. J lost 4 bases, V lost 7 bases, and 14 bases had no gene match. The germline V gene encodes CDR1 MDHEN and CDR2 SYDVKM. The CDR3 spells CASNPVLGQGRYEQYF. CDR3 DNA sequence: TGTGCCAGCAACCCCGTCTTGGGACAGGGCCGATACGAGCAGTACTTC.

V is TRBV11-2 and J is TRBJ2-7, with D maybe TRBD1 (5 bases). V lost 5 bases and J lost 5, with 16 bases in between. The CDR3 runs to 14 residues. Germline V gene sequence: CDR1 SGHAT, CDR2 FQNNGV. CDR3 DNA: TGTGCCAGCAGCCCCTTGATGCTAGGGGACGAGCAGTACTTC. It yields the protein CASSPLMLGDEQYF.

V and J are TRBV10-2 and TRBJ1-5; weak D call: TRBD1 (5 bases). Germline V gives CDR1 WSHSY, CDR2 SAAADI. V was shortened by 8 bases and J by 0 bases, with 11 bases between the two germline ends. The CDR3 extends over 14 amino acids. CDR3: CASRDGNSNQPQHF. In DNA, the CDR3 is TGCGCCAGCCGGGACGGGAATAGCAATCAGCCCCAGCATTTT.

The rearrangement links TRBV4-2 to TRBJ2-1; 12 bases map to TRBD2. The CDR3 sequence is 16 residues long. Germline V CDR1 and CDR2: LGHNA, YNFKEQ. V was clipped by 4 bases and J by 10 bases; unmatched bases: 11. The CDR3: CASSRTGLAGLGEQFF. DNA of the CDR3: TGTGCCAGCAGCCGAACGGGACTAGCGGGTCTCGGCGAGCAGTTCTTC.

The chain has TRBV2 and TRBJ2-1, with D perhaps being TRBD1 or TRBD2 (5 bases each). V lost 5 bases and J lost 8, with 25 bases in between. The CDR3 length is 17 residues. CDR1 is SNHLY and CDR2 is FYNNEI in the germline V gene. CDR3 residues: CASSQLRTGTNPYEQFF. CDR3 bases: TGTGCCAGCAGTCAACTTCGTACCGGGACCAACCCTTATGAGCAGTTCTTC.

This chain links TRBV9 with TRBJ2-1, with 7 bases lining up with TRBD2. The J segment lost 3 bases and the V segment lost 4 bases, leaving 10 bases of the junction unmatched. The germline V gene has CDR1 SGDLS and CDR2 YYNGEE. The CDR3 runs to 16 residues. The CDR3 loop reads CASSPLGREYYNEQFF. CDR3 DNA sequence: TGTGCCAGCAGCCCACTAGGGCGGGAGTACTACAATGAGCAGTTCTTC.

V usage is TRBV6-1 and J usage is TRBJ1-2; the D gene is possibly TRBD1 (5 bases). The CDR3 extends over 13 amino acids. Germline CDR1 MNHNS, CDR2 SASEGT. The V and J ends lost 5 bases and 4 bases respectively, with 11 bases between them. CDR3 in DNA: TGTGCCAGCAGTCGCGGGGGAAGCTATGGCTACACCTTC. Residues: CASSRGGSYGYTF.

The V call is TRBV10-3, the J call TRBJ2-2; a weak D match, TRBD1 (5 bases). With 6 bases removed from V and 5 bases from J, the gap between germline ends came to 22 bases. Germline CDR1 is ENHRY and CDR2 is SYGVKD. The CDR3 contains 17 residues. In DNA, the CDR3 is TGTGCCATCAGCCGAACAACCCCCAGGGATCCGACCGGGGAGCTGTTTTTT. Translation gives CAISRTTPRDPTGELFF.

This rearrangement joins TRBV30 to TRBJ1-1; D gene ambiguous. V lost 3 bases to trimming and J lost 6 bases, with 8 bases between them. In germline, CDR1 is GTSNPN, CDR2 SVGIG (reference sequence). The CDR3 loop spans 11 amino acids. CDR3 region: CAWSHGPEAFF. The CDR3 DNA reads as TGTGCCTGGAGCCATGGGCCTGAAGCTTTCTTT.

The genes are TRBV7-2 and TRBJ2-2; D could derive from TRBD1 or TRBD2 (6 bases each). Germline-derived CDR1 and CDR2 are SGHTA and FQGNSA. There are 14 residues in the CDR3. V was shortened by 5 bases and J by 3 bases, with 10 bases between the two germline ends. The CDR3 loop is CASSLGGYTGELFF. In DNA, the CDR3 is TGTGCCAGCAGCCTAGGGGGGTACACCGGGGAGCTGTTTTTT.

Concerning this clone: This specimen includes other DNA sequences encoding the same CDR3. V is TRBV19 and J is TRBJ2-2, with 9 positions matching TRBD2. Germline CDR1 and CDR2: LNHDA and SQIVND (reference sequence). J lost 5 bases, V lost 3 bases, and 7 bases had no gene match. The CDR3 loop spans 16 amino acids. This CDR3 is CASSILAGGPTGELFF. Written as DNA, the CDR3 is TGTGCCAGTAGTATCCTTGCGGGAGGGCCAACCGGGGAGCTGTTTTTT.

The chain uses TRBV14 and TRBJ2-1; 9 nucleotides align to TRBD2. J lost 4 bases, V lost 3 bases, and 7 bases had no gene match. The germline V gene encodes CDR1 SGHDN and CDR2 FVKESK. The CDR3 extends over 16 amino acids. The CDR3 sequence: CASSHVAGASYNEQFF. The CDR3 region has the DNA TGTGCCAGCAGCCACGTAGCGGGGGCCTCGTACAATGAGCAGTTCTTC.

V usage is TRBV5-8 and J usage is TRBJ2-1; 9 bases fit TRBD2. The CDR3 has 16 amino acids. Germline CDR1 reads SGHTS; CDR2 reads YDEGEE. J was trimmed by 4 bases and V by 0 bases; bases with no gene match: 5. The CDR3 DNA reads TGTGCCAGCAGCTTGGCGGGACTAGCCAAATACAATGAGCAGTTCTTC. Translating it yields CASSLAGLAKYNEQFF. The full variable domain, with the rest looked up from reference TRBV5-8 and TRBJ2-1, is EAGVTQSPTHLIKTRGQQATLRCSPISGHTSVYWYQQALGLGLQFLLWYDEGEERNRGNFPPRFSGRQFPNYSSELNVNALELEDSALYLCASSLAGLAKYNEQFFGPGTRLTVL.

This chain connects TRBV19 to TRBJ2-2; D is tentatively TRBD1 or TRBD2 (5 bases each). Trimming removed 6 bases from V and 3 bases from J, with 17 bases in between. CDR1 and CDR2 (germline): LNHDA, SQIVND (reference sequence). The CDR3 loop spans 16 amino acids. This CDR3 reads CASSPGTKLYTGELFF. The CDR3 nucleotides are TGTGCCAGTAGCCCCGGGACGAAGCTATACACCGGGGAGCTGTTTTTT.